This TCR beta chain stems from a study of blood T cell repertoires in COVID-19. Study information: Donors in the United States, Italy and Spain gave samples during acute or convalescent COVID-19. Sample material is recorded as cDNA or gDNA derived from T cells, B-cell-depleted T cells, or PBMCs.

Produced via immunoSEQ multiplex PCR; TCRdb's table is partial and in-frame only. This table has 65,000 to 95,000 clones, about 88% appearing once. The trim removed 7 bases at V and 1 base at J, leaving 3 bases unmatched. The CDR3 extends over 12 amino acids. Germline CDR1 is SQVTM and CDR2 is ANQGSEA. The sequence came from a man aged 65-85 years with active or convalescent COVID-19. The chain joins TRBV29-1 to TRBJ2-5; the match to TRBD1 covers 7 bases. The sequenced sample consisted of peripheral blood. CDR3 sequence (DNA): TGCAGCGGAGACAGGGCCCAAGAGACCCAGTACTTC. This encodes CSGDRAQETQYF.